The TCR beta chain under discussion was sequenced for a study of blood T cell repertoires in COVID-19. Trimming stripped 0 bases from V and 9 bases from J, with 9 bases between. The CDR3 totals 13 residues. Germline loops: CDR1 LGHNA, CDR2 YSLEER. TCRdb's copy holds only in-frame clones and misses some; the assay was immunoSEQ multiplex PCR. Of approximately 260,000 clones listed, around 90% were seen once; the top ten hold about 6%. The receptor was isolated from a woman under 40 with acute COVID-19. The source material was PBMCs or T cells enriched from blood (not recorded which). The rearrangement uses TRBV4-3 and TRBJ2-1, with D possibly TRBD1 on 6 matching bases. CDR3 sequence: CASSQEIRGEQFF. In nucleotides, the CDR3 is TGCGCCAGCAGCCAAGAGATCAGGGGTGAGCAGTTCTTC.